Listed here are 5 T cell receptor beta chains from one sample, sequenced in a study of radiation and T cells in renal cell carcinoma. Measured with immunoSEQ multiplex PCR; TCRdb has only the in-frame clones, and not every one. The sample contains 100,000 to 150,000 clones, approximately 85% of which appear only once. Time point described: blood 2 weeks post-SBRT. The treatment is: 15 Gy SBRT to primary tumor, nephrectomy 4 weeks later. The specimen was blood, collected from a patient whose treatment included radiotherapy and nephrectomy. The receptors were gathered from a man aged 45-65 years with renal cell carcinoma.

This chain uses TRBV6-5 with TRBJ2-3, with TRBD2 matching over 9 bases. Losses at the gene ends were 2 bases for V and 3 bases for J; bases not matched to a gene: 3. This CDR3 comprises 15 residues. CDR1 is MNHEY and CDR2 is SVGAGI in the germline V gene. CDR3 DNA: TGTGCCAGCAGTTACCTCCTAGCGGGGACAGATACGCAGTATTTT. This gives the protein CASSYLLAGTDTQYF.

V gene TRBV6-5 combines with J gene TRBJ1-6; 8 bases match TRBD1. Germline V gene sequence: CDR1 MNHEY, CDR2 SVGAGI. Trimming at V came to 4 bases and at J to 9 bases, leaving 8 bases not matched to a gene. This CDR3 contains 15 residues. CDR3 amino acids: CASSSDRGRSSPLHF. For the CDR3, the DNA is TGTGCCAGCAGTTCCGACAGGGGACGTAGTTCACCCCTCCACTTT.

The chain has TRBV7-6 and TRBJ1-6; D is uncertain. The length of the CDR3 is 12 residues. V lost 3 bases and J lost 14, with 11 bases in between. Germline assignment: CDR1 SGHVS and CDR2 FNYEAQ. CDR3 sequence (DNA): TGTGCCAGCAGCTTGGGGTCTCGCTCCCTCCACTTT. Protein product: CASSLGSRSLHF.

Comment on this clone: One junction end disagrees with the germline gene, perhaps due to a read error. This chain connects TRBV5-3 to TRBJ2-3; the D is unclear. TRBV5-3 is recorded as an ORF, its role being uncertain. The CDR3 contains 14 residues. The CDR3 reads CARSFSTPTHTQYF. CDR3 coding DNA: TGTGCCAGAAGCTTTTCTACCCCCACACATACGCAGTATTTT.

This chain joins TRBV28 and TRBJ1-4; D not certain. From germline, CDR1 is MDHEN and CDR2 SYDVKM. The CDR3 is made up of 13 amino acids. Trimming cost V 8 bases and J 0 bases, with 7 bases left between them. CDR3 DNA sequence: TGTGCCAGCCAACGGACAACTAATGAAAAACTGTTTTTT. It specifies CASQRTTNEKLFF.